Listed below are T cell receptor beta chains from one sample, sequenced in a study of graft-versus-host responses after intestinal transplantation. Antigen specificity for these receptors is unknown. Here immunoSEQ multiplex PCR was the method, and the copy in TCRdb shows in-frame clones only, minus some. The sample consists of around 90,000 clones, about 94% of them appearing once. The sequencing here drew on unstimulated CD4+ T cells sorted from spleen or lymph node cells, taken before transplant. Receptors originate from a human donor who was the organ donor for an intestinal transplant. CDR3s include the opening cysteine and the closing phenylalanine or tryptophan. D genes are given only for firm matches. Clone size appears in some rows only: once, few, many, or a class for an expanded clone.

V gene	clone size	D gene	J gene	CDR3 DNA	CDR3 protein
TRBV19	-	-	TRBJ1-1	TGTGCCAGTAGTTCACAGACGAACACTGAAGCTTTCTTT	CASSSQTNTEAFF
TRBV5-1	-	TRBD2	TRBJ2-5	TGCGCCAGCAGCTTGCAAGCGGGGGGGGGAGAGACCCAGTACTTC	CASSLQAGGGETQYF
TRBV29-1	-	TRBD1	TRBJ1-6	TGCAGCGCCAGGGACAGGCCAGCCGCACCCCTCCACTTT	CSARDRPAAPLHF
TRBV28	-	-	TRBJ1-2	TGTGCCAGCAGTTTTCGTATGCCTGGCTACACCTTC	CASSFRMPGYTF
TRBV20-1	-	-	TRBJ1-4	TGCAGTGCACAACACCCCCCAGGGACGATTTTT	CSAQHPPGTIF
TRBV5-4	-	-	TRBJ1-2	TGTGCCAGCAGCTCAGACCTAGGGACGGGGATATACACCTTC	CASSSDLGTGIYTF
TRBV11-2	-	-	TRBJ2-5	TGTGCCAGCAGCTTAGCAGGGTCGCAGACCCAGTACTTC	CASSLAGSQTQYF
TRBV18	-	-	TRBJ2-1	TGTGCCAGCTCACCAGAAAGTGTTCTGGAGCAGTTCTTC	CASSPESVLEQFF
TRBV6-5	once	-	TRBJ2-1	TGTGCCAGCAGTTTATCTCAGGCCTGGGTCTACAATGAGCAGTTCTTC	CASSLSQAWVYNEQFF
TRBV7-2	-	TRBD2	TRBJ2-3	TGTGCCAGCAGCTTAGGACTAGCCGTAGATACGCAGTATTTT	CASSLGLAVDTQYF
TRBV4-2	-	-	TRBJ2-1	TGTGCCAGCGACTCAGGCGGTTGGGGCAATGAGCAGTTCTTC	CASDSGGWGNEQFF
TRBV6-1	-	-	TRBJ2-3	TGTGCCAGCAGTGTGAGCACAGATACGCAGTATTTT	CASSVSTDTQYF
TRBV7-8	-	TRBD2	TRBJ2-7	TGTGCCAGCAGCTCGAGCGGGGGCCCCTCCTACGAGCAGTACTTC	CASSSSGGPSYEQYF
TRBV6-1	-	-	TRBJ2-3	TGTGCCAGCAGTGAACTAACCGGCACAGATACGCAGTATTTT	CASSELTGTDTQYF
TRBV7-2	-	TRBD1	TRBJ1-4	TGTGCCAGCAGCTCCTCTACGACAGGGCGTGAAAAACTGTTTTTT	CASSSSTTGREKLFF
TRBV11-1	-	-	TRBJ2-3	TGTGCCAGCAGCCTATTGACCAGGGATACGCAGTATTTT	CASSLLTRDTQYF
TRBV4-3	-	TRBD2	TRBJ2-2	TGCGCCAGCAGCCCCTCCAGGCTAGCGGGAACAATCACCGGGGAGCTGTTTTTT	CASSPSRLAGTITGELFF
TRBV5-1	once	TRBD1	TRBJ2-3	TGCGCCAGCAGCGGACAGGGCACAGATACGCAGTATTTT	CASSGQGTDTQYF
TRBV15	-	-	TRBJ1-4	TGTGCCACCAGCAGAGCACCGGCAACTAATGAAAAACTGTTTTTT	CATSRAPATNEKLFF
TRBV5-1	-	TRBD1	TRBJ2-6	TGCGCCAGCAGCCACGGGACAGGTAACTCTGGGGCCAACGTCCTGACTTTC	CASSHGTGNSGANVLTF
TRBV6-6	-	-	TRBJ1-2	TGTGCCGGCTCAACGGGATCCAACTATGGCTACACCTTC	CAGSTGSNYGYTF
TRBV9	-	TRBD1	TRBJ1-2	TGTGCCAGCAGCGGGGCGCCGGGACAGGGTTGGTATGGCTACACCTTC	CASSGAPGQGWYGYTF
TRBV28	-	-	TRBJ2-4	TGTGCCAGCAGTTTAATCCCCGTAAACATTCAGTACTTC	CASSLIPVNIQYF
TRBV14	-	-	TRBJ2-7	TGTGCCAGCAGCCAAGTCGGGGGTAGCTCCTACGAGCAGTACTTC	CASSQVGGSSYEQYF
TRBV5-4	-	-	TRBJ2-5	TGTGCCAGCAGCTGGGAGAGGGTTTTAGAGACCCAGTACTTC	CASSWERVLETQYF
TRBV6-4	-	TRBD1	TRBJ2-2	TGTGCCAGCAGTGCGGACAGGGGGAGCGGGGAGCTGTTTTTT	CASSADRGSGELFF
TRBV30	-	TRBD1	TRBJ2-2	TGTGCCTGGAGTTTATCGGACAGGGCCCTGTTTTTT	CAWSLSDRALFF
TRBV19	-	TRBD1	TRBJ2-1	TGTGCCAGTAGACCAGGGGGTGACAATGAGCAGTTCTTC	CASRPGGDNEQFF
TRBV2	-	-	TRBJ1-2	TGTGCCAGCTCCGTCGGGGGCTACACCTTC	CASSVGGYTF
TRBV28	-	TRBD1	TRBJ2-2	TGTGCCAGCACCGGGGACAGGGGGAACACCGGGGAGCTGTTTTTT	CASTGDRGNTGELFF
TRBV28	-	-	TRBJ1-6	TGTGCCAGCAGTTCAGGAAATTCACCCCTCCACTTT	CASSSGNSPLHF
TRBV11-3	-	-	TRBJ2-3	TGTGCCAGCAGCGGGCTTAAGGGTATAGATAGCCATACGCAGTATTTT	CASSGLKGIDSHTQYF
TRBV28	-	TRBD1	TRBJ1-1	TGTGCCAGCAGCCGCCTCGACAGGGGGGACACTGAAGCTTTCTTT	CASSRLDRGDTEAFF
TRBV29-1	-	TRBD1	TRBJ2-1	TGCAGCGCTGAAACCGGGACAGGGAACTCCTACAATGAGCAGTTCTTC	CSAETGTGNSYNEQFF
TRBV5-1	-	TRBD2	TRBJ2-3	TGCGCCAGCAGCTTGTTACTAGCGGGGGGGCTCCCAGATACGCAGTATTTT	CASSLLLAGGLPDTQYF
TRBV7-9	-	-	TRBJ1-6	TGTGCCAGCAGCTCCCGTACTTATTCACCCCTCCACTTT	CASSSRTYSPLHF
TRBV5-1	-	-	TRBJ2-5	TGCGCCAGCAGCTTGCGCTTCCAAGAGACCCAGTACTTC	CASSLRFQETQYF
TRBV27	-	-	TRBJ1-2	TGTGCCAGCGGACGATCAGGGTACTATGGCTACACCTTC	CASGRSGYYGYTF
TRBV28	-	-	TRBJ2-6	TGTGCCAGCAGTCTCAGCGGCTCTGGGGCCAACGTCCTGACTTTC	CASSLSGSGANVLTF
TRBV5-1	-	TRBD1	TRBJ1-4	TGCGCCAGCAGCTTGCAAGGGGGCTTTGGTGAAAAACTGTTTTTT	CASSLQGGFGEKLFF
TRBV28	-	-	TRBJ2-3	TGTGCCAGCAGTTTCAGCAGGCGCACAGATACGCAGTATTTT	CASSFSRRTDTQYF
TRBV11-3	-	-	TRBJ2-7	TGTGCCAGCAGCTTAGCAGGGGCCGTAGAGCAGTACTTC	CASSLAGAVEQYF
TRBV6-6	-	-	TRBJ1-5	TGTGCCAGCAGCGTGACCGGATATAGCAATCAGCCCCAGCATTTT	CASSVTGYSNQPQHF
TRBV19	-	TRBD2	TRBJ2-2	TGTGCTTCACAGCGGGATGGACTAGGGAACACCGGGGAGCTGTTTTTT	CASQRDGLGNTGELFF
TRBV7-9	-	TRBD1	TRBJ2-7	TGTGCCAGCAGCCGGGACAGGAACCTACCCTACGAGCAGTACTTC	CASSRDRNLPYEQYF
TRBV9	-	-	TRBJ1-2	TGTGCCAGCAGCCCCTTGGCAGGGGCGGAGTGGTATGGCTACACCTTC	CASSPLAGAEWYGYTF
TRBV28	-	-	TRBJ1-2	TGTGCCAGCAGTCCGGAGCTGCCCTATGGCTACACCTTC	CASSPELPYGYTF